One T cell receptor (beta chain) is described in this entry. Per the study methods: Nucleated cell counts were estimated from reference gene primer amplification. The table came from immunoSEQ multiplex PCR; TCRdb's copy has only in-frame clones and leaves some out. V and J calls and clone size follow that table, whereas D and trimming were derived from the DNA. The sample lists tens of thousands of clones, over 85% seen once, with 7.5% to 10% in the top ten. This entry is derived from a study of blood T cell repertoires in COVID-19. Looking at the study overall: The United States, Italy and Spain provided the acute and convalescent COVID-19 samples. Nucleic acid was either cDNA or gDNA, and it came from T cells, B-cell-depleted T cells, or PBMCs.

The TCR was taken from a man at least 80 years old with active or convalescent COVID-19. Sequenced material: peripheral blood.

The CDR3: CASSPGLAGPVYNEQFF. The CDR3 nucleotides read TGCGCCAGCAGCCCGGGACTAGCGGGACCCGTCTACAATGAGCAGTTCTTC. The chain links TRBV5-1 to TRBJ2-1; 13 bases are a match to TRBD2. The junction had 7 bases not matched to a gene; V was cut back by 4 bases and J by 3 bases. Germline CDR1 and CDR2: SGHRS and YFSETQ. The CDR3 is 17 residues long. The variable domain in full, with the rest retrieved from reference TRBV5-1 and TRBJ2-1, is KAGVTQTPRYLIKTRGQQVTLSCSPISGHRSVSWYQQTPGQGLQFLFEYFSETQRNKGNFPGRFSGRQFSNSRSEMNVSTLELGDSALYLCASSPGLAGPVYNEQFFGPGTRLTVL.